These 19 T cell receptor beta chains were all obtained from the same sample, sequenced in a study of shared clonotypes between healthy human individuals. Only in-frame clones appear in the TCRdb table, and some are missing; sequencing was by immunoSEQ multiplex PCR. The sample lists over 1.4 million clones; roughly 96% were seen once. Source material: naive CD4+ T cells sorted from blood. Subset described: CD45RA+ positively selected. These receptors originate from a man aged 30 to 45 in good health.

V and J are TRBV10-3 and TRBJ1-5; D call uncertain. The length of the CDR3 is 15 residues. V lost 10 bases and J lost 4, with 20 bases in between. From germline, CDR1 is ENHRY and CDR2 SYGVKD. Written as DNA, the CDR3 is TGTGCCACCGCCTCCCCCGACCTACCTAATCAGCCCCAGCATTTT. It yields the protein CATASPDLPNQPQHF.

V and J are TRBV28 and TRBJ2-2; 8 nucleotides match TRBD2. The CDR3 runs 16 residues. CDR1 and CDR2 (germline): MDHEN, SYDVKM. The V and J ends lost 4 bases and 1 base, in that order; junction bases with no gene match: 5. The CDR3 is CASSSGLAQNTGELFF. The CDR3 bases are TGTGCCAGCAGTTCCGGACTAGCTCAGAACACCGGGGAGCTGTTTTTT. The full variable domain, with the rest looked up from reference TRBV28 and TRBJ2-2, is DVKVTQSSRYLVKRTGEKVFLECVQDMDHENMFWYRQDPGLGLRLIYFSYDVKMKEKGDIPEGYSVSREKKERFSLILESASTNQTSMYLCASSSGLAQNTGELFFGEGSRLTVL.

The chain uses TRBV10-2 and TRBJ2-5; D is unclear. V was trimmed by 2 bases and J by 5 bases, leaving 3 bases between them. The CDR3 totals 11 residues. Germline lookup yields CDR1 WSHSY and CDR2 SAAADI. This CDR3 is CASSERETQYF. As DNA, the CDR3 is TGCGCCAGCAGTGAGCGGGAGACCCAGTACTTC.

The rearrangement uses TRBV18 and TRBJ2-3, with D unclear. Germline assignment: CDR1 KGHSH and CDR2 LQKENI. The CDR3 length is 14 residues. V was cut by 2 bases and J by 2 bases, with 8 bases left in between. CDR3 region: CASSPVKDTDTQYF. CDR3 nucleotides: TGTGCCAGCTCACCAGTCAAAGACACAGATACGCAGTATTTT.

The DNA of the CDR3 is TGTGCCAGCAGTTTAGCGGGAGGTTCCTCCTACGAGCAGTACTTC. Its protein product is CASSLAGGSSYEQYF. The chain recombines TRBV28 with TRBJ2-7; 8 bases are a match to TRBD2. V shed 2 bases, J shed 0 bases, and the junction held 3 bases outside the gene matches. Germline CDR1 and CDR2: MDHEN and SYDVKM. The CDR3 runs to 15 residues. Supplemented by reference TRBV28 and TRBJ2-7, the full variable domain reads DVKVTQSSRYLVKRTGEKVFLECVQDMDHENMFWYRQDPGLGLRLIYFSYDVKMKEKGDIPEGYSVSREKKERFSLILESASTNQTSMYLCASSLAGGSSYEQYFGPGTRLTVT.

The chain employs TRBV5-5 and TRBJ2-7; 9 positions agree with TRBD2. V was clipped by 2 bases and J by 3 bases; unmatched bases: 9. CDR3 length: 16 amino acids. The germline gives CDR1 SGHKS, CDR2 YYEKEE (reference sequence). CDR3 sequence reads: CASSLVSGGNVYEQYF. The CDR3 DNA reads TGTGCCAGCAGCTTAGTAAGCGGGGGGAATGTCTACGAGCAGTACTTC.

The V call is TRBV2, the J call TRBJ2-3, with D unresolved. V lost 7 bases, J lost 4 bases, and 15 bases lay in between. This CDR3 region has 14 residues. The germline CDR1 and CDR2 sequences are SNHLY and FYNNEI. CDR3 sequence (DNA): TGTGCCAGCATCACAGCGTCCGGAGCAGATACGCAGTATTTT. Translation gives CASITASGADTQYF.

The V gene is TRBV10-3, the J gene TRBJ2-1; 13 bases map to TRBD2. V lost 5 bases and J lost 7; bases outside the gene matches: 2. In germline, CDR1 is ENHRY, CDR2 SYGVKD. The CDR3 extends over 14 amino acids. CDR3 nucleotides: TGTGCCATCAGTATGGGACTAGCGGGGAATGAGCAGTTCTTC. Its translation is CAISMGLAGNEQFF.

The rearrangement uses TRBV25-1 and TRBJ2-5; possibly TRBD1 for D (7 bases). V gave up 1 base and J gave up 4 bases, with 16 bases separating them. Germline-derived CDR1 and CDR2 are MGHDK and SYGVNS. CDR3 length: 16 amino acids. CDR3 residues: CASSESRLGGGETQYF. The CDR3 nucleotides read TGTGCCAGCAGTGAATCACGACTAGGGGGCGGAGAGACCCAGTACTTC. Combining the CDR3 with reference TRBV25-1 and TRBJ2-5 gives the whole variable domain EADIYQTPRYLVIGTGKKITLECSQTMGHDKMYWYQQDPGMELHLIHYSYGVNSTEKGDLSSESTVSRIRTEHFPLTLESARPSHTSQYLCASSESRLGGGETQYFGPGTRLLVL.

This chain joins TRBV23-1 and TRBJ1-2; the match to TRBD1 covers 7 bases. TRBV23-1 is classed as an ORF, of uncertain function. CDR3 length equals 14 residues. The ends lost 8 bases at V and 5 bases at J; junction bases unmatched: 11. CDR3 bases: TGCGCCAGCCCCGGATTAGGGGGCTTATATGGCTACACCTTC. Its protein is CASPGLGGLYGYTF.

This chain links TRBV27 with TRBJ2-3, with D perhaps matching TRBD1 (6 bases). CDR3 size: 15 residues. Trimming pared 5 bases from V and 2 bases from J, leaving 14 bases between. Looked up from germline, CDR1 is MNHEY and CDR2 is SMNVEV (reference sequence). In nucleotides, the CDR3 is TGTGCCAGCAGTAGCACAAGGGGGTACACAGATACGCAGTATTTT. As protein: CASSSTRGYTDTQYF.

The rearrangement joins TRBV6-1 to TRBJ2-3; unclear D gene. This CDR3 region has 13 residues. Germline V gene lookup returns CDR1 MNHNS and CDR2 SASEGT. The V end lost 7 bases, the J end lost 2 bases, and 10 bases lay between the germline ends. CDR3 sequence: CASTNKFTDTQYF. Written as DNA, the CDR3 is TGTGCCAGCACGAACAAGTTCACAGATACGCAGTATTTT.

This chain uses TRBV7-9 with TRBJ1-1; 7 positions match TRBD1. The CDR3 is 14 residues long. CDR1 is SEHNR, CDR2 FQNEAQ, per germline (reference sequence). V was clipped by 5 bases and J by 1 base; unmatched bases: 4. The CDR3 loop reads CASSIRGTNTEAFF. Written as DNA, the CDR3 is TGTGCCAGCAGCATCAGGGGGACGAACACTGAAGCTTTCTTT.

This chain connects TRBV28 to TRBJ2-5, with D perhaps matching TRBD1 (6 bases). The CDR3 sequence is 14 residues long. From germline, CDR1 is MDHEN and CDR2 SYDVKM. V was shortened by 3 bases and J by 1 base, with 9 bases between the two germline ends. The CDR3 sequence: CASSFTGFQETQYF. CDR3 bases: TGTGCCAGCAGTTTTACAGGGTTCCAAGAGACCCAGTACTTC.

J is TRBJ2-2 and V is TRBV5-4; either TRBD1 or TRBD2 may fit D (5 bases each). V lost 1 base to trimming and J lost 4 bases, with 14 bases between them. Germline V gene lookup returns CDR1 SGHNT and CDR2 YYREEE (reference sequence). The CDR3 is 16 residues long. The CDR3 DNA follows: TGTGCCAGCAGCTTGATTATAGGGACGAGCACCGGGGAGCTGTTTTTT. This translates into CASSLIIGTSTGELFF.

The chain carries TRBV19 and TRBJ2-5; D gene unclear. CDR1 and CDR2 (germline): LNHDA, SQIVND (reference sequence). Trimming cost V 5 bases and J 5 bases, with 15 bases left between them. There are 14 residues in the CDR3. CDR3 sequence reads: CASSPLISQETQYF. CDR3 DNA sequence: TGTGCCAGTAGTCCTCTAATCTCCCAGGAGACCCAGTACTTC.

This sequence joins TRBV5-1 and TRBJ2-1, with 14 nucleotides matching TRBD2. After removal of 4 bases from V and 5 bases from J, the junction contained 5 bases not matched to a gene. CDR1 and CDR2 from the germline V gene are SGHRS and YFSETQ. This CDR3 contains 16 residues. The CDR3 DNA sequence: TGCGCCAGCAGCAAGAGACTAGCGGGAGGGGACAATGAGCAGTTCTTC. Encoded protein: CASSKRLAGGDNEQFF.

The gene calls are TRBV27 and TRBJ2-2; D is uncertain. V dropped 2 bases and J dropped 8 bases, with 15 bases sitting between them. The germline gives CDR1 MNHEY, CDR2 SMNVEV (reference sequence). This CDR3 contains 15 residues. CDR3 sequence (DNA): TGTGCCAGCAGTTTACAGGTTCCTAATCGGGGGGAGCTGTTTTTT. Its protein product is CASSLQVPNRGELFF.

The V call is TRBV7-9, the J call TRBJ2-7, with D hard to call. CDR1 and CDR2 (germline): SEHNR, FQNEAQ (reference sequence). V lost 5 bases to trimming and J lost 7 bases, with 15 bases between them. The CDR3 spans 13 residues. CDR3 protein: CASSPLDAFEQYF. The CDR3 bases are TGTGCCAGCAGCCCTCTAGACGCGTTTGAGCAGTACTTC.